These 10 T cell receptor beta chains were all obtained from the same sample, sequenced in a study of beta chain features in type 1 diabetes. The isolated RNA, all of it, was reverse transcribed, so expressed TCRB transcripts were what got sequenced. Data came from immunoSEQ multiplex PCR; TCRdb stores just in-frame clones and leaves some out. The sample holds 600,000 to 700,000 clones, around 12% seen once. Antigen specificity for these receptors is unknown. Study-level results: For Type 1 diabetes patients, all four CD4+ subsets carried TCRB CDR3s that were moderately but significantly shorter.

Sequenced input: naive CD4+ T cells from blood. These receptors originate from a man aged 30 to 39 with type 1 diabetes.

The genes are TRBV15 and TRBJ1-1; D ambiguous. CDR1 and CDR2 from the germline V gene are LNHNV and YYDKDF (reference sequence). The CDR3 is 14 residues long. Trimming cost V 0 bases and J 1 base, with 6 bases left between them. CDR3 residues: CATSRDGENTEAFF. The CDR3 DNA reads TGTGCCACCAGCAGAGACGGGGAGAACACTGAAGCTTTCTTT.

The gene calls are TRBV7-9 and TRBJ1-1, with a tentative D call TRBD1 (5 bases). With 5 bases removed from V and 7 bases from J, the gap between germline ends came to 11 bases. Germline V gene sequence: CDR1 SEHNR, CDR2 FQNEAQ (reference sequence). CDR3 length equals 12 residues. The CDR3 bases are TGTGCCAGCAGCCAGGTTGGGGGTGAAGCTTTCTTT. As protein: CASSQVGGEAFF.

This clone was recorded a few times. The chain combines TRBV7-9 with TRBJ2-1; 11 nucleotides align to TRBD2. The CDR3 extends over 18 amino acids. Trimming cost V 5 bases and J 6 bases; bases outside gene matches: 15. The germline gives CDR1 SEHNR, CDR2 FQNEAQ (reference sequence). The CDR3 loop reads CASSRLRSGGAPGNEQFF. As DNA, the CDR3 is TGTGCCAGCAGCCGACTTCGTAGCGGGGGGGCCCCCGGCAATGAGCAGTTCTTC.

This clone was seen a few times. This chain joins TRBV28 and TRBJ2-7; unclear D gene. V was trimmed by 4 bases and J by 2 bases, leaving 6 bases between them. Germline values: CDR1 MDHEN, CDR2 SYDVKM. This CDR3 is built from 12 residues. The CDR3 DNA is TGTGCCAGCAGTTCGGAAACCTACGAGCAGTACTTC. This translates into CASSSETYEQYF.

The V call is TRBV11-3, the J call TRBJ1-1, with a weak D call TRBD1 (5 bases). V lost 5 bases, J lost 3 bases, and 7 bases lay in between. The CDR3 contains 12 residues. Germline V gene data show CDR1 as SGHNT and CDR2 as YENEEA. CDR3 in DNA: TGTGCCAGCAGCGTGGGGGACACTGAAGCTTTCTTT. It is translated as CASSVGDTEAFF. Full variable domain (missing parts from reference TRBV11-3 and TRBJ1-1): EAGVVQSPRYKIIEKKQPVAFWCNPISGHNTLYWYLQNLGQGPELLIRYENEEAVDDSQLPKDRFSAERLKGVDSTLKIQPAELGDSAVYLCASSVGDTEAFFGQGTRLTVV.

The CDR3 protein is CASSPPGGVPHGYTF. CDR3 bases: TGTGCCAGCTCACCACCGGGAGGGGTCCCCCATGGCTACACCTTC. This sequence joins TRBV18 and TRBJ1-2, with D possibly being TRBD1 (5 bases). V shed 0 bases and J shed 6 bases, with 14 bases lying between them. CDR1 is KGHSH and CDR2 is LQKENI in the germline V gene. The CDR3 is 15 residues long.

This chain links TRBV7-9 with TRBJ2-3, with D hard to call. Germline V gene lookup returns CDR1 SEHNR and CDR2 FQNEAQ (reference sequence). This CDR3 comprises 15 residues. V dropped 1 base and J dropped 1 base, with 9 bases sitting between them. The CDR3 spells CASSLDLQGTDTQYF. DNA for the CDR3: TGTGCCAGCAGCTTAGATCTCCAGGGCACAGATACGCAGTATTTT.

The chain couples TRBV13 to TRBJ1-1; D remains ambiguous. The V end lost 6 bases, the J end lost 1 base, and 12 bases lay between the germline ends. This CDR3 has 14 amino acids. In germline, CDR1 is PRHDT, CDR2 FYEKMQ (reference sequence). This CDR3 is CASRSLSGNTEAFF. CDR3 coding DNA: TGTGCCAGCAGGTCCTTATCGGGGAACACTGAAGCTTTCTTT. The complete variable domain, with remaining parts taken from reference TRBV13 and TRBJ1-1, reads AAGVIQSPRHLIKEKRETATLKCYPIPRHDTVYWYQQGPGQDPQFLISFYEKMQSDKGSIPDRFSAQQFSDYHSELNMSSLELGDSALYFCASRSLSGNTEAFFGQGTRLTVV.

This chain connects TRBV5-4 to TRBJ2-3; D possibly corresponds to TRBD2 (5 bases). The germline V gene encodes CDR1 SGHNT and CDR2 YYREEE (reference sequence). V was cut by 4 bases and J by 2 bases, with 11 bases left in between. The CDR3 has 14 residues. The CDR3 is CASSQRFATDTQYF. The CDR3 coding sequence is TGTGCCAGCAGCCAGCGGTTTGCCACAGATACGCAGTATTTT.

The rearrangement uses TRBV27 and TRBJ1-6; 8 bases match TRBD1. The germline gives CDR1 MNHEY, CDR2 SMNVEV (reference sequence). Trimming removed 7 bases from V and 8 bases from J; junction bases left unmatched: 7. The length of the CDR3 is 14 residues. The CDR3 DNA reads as TGTGCCAGCAATCGTCAGGGGGCAGATTCACCCCTCCACTTT. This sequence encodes CASNRQGADSPLHF.